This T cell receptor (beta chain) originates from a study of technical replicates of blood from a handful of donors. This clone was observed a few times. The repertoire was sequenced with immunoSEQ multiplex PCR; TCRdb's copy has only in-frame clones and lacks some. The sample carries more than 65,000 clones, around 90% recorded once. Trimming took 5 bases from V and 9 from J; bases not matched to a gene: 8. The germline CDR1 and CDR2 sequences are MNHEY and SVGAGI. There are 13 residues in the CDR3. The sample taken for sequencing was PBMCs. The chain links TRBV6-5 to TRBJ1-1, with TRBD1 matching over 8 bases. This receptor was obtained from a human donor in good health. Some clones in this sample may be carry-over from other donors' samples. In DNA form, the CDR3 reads TGTGCCAGCAGTCCGGACAGGGTCGCTAAAGCTTTCTTT. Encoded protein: CASSPDRVAKAFF.